This T cell receptor (beta chain) is drawn from a study of T cells in Graves' hyperthyroidism and ophthalmopathy. TCR beta CDR3 sequences were amplified from RNA transcripts. In the first-round RT-PCR of the TCR CDR3, the HTBI primer set was used. TCRdb independently ran MiXCR on the multiplex PCR reads; one entry per CDR3 protein. The sample consists of around 400,000 distinct CDR3 sequences, approximately 13% of them appearing once. This clonotype was counted once. No antigen is known for it. The CDR3 contains 15 residues. V lost 3 bases to trimming and J lost 1 base, with 7 bases between them. Germline V lookup: CDR1 LGHNA, CDR2 YSLEER. Subjects aged 18 to 65 presented with newly diagnosed hyperthyroidism of less than 2 months' duration. Study-level results: Expanded thyroid clonotypes (above 0.001) were mostly also found in blood.

The chain combines TRBV4-3 with TRBJ2-6; D is uncertain. Material for sequencing was blood. The clonotype comes from a young woman with Graves' hyperthyroidism. The CDR3 DNA reads TGCGCCAGCAGCCATGGTACTTCTGGGGCCAACGTCCTGACTTTC. Amino acids: CASSHGTSGANVLTF.